This TCR beta chain was sequenced during a study of T cell changes during pregnancy in multiple sclerosis. J was trimmed by 3 bases and V by 1 base; bases with no gene match: 1. Germline CDR1 reads MRHNA; CDR2 reads SNTAGT. The CDR3 sequence is 15 residues long. The data were produced by immunoSEQ multiplex PCR, yet TCRdb's version contains in-frame clones alone and is incomplete. The repertoire holds over 55,000 clones, 93% seen once, with less than 2% in the top ten. The input for sequencing was peripheral blood, taken after pregnancy. The TCR comes from a female donor with multiple sclerosis, enrolled in a pregnancy study. The chain has TRBV6-4 and TRBJ2-3, with 10 bases that match TRBD2. The CDR3 DNA reads as TGTGCCAGCAGTGACTTGGGACTAGCGACAGATACGCAGTATTTT. Translation gives CASSDLGLATDTQYF.